This is a list of T cell receptor beta chains from one sample in a study of metastatic and nonmetastatic thyroid tumors. TCRdb reanalyzed the PCR reads with MiXCR. This table holds around 16,000 clones, approximately 25% found once. Input material: adjacent normal tissue. The source of these receptors is a female donor with papillary thyroid cancer or a benign thyroid nodule (not recorded which). Some clones in this sample may be carry-over from other donors' samples. CDR3s include the opening cysteine and the closing phenylalanine or tryptophan. D genes are given only for firm matches. Not all rows give a size; the values are once, few, many and, for expanded clones, a class.

D	J	V	size	DNA	CDR3
-	TRBJ2-3	TRBV28	-	TGTGCCAGCAGTTTATTTAGTCGGAGTCCCGTCACAGATACGCAGTATTTT	CASSLFSRSPVTDTQYF
-	TRBJ2-7	TRBV6-5	few	TGTGCCAGCAGTTATTGGGGTTTCTCCTACGAGCAGTACTTC	CASSYWGFSYEQYF
TRBD1	TRBJ1-5	TRBV4-2	-	TGTGCCAGCAGCCCTATGTACTCAGGGGGGAATCAGCCCCAGCATTTT	CASSPMYSGGNQPQHF
TRBD1	TRBJ2-1	TRBV20-1	few	TGCAGTGCCCCCAGCGGGACAGGGTACAATGAGCAGTTCTTC	CSAPSGTGYNEQFF
TRBD1	TRBJ1-2	TRBV20-1	-	TGCAGTGCCTACAGGGGCTATGGCTACACCTTC	CSAYRGYGYTF
-	TRBJ1-2	TRBV20-1	few	TGCAGTGCTCCCCGAACGCGACAGTCCTATGGCTACACCTTC	CSAPRTRQSYGYTF
-	TRBJ1-2	TRBV7-2	few	TGTGCCAGCAGCTTAGACAACTATGGCTACACCTTC	CASSLDNYGYTF
-	TRBJ2-7	TRBV6-1	-	TGTGCCAGCAGTGAACGCGGAGCCTACGAGCAGTACTTC	CASSERGAYEQYF
-	TRBJ1-1	TRBV7-9	-	TGTGCCAGCAGCTTACACCTAAACGGGGACACTGAAGCTTTCTTT	CASSLHLNGDTEAFF
-	TRBJ1-2	TRBV19	few	TGTGCCAGTAGTATAGAGGCAGGGACTAACTATGGCTACACCTTC	CASSIEAGTNYGYTF
-	TRBJ1-1	TRBV28	-	TGTGCCAGCAGTTTATGGGTTCACACTGAAGCTTTCTTT	CASSLWVHTEAFF
-	TRBJ1-5	TRBV28	few	TGTGCCAGCCTCCCCGGGGCGAGCAATCAGCCCCAGCATTTT	CASLPGASNQPQHF